Listed below are T cell receptor beta chains from one sample, sequenced in a study of vaccination and CD4 T cells after COVID-19. Which antigens these TCRs recognize remains unknown. TCRdb re-analysed the PCR reads in MiXCR, keeping a single row per CDR3 protein. Among 3,000 to 4,000 distinct CDR3 sequences listed, around 15% were seen once. Sequenced input: CD4+ T cells from blood, cultured in vitro. The receptors here all came from a human donor who had recovered from COVID-19. Both conserved end residues are part of each CDR3. A D gene is named only where the DNA matches it firmly. Only part of the rows carry a size: once, few, many, or a class if the clone is expanded.

V gene: TRBV18
J gene: TRBJ2-7
clone size: NA
D gene: NA
CDR3 DNA: TGTGCCAGCTCCCCCTCCTCTCCCTACGAGCAGTACTTC
CDR3 protein: CASSPSSPYEQYF

V gene: TRBV12-3/TRBV12-4
J gene: TRBJ1-3
clone size: few
D gene: NA
CDR3 DNA: TGTGCCAGCAGTTTAGGGGTGAACTCTGGAAACACCATATATTTT
CDR3 protein: CASSLGVNSGNTIYF

V gene: TRBV2
J gene: TRBJ1-1
clone size: NA
D gene: NA
CDR3 DNA: TGTGCCAGCGGAGTAGCCCGTGAAGCTTTCTTT
CDR3 protein: CASGVAREAFF

V gene: TRBV15
J gene: TRBJ2-6
clone size: NA
D gene: NA
CDR3 DNA: TGTGCCACCAGCAAACCTGGCGCCTCTGGGGCCAACGTCCTGACTTTC
CDR3 protein: CATSKPGASGANVLTF

V gene: TRBV19
J gene: TRBJ1-2
clone size: NA
D gene: NA
CDR3 DNA: TGTGCCAGTAGTACTATAAGGCTGACAAACTATGGCTACACCTTC
CDR3 protein: CASSTIRLTNYGYTF

V gene: TRBV12-3/TRBV12-4
J gene: TRBJ2-5
clone size: medium-sized
D gene: NA
CDR3 DNA: TGTGCCAGCAGGAACACCCAGTACTTC
CDR3 protein: CASRNTQYF

V gene: TRBV2
J gene: TRBJ1-2
clone size: NA
D gene: NA
CDR3 DNA: TGTGCCAGCAGTACGGAGGCGGGGGGGCGCGGCTACACCTTC
CDR3 protein: CASSTEAGGRGYTF

V gene: TRBV12-3/TRBV12-4
J gene: TRBJ2-2
clone size: NA
D gene: NA
CDR3 DNA: TGTGCCAGCAGTCCCCTAGCCCCGAACACCGGGGAGCTGTTTTTT
CDR3 protein: CASSPLAPNTGELFF

V gene: TRBV5-6
J gene: TRBJ2-5
clone size: NA
D gene: NA
CDR3 DNA: TGTGCCAGCAGCTTGGAAGAGACCCAGTACTTC
CDR3 protein: CASSLEETQYF

V gene: TRBV19
J gene: TRBJ2-1
clone size: few
D gene: TRBD1
CDR3 DNA: TGTGCCAGTAGCCTACAGGGGGCGTACAATGAGCAGTTCTTC
CDR3 protein: CASSLQGAYNEQFF

V gene: TRBV20-1
J gene: TRBJ1-2
clone size: few
D gene: TRBD1
CDR3 DNA: TGCAGTGCTCCCCGGGACAGGGGATCCTATGGCTACACCTTC
CDR3 protein: CSAPRDRGSYGYTF

V gene: TRBV15
J gene: TRBJ1-2
clone size: medium-sized
D gene: NA
CDR3 DNA: TGTGCCACCAGGAAAGATTCTGCCGGTAACTATGGCTACACCTTC
CDR3 protein: CATRKDSAGNYGYTF

V gene: TRBV27
J gene: TRBJ1-1
clone size: few
D gene: TRBD1
CDR3 DNA: TGTGCCAGCAGTTTCCAGACAGGGGAAGGCACTGAAGCTTTCTTT
CDR3 protein: CASSFQTGEGTEAFF

V gene: TRBV6-1
J gene: TRBJ2-7
clone size: NA
D gene: TRBD1
CDR3 DNA: TGTGCCACTACGCTTCAACAGGGGAACTACGAGCAGTACTTC
CDR3 protein: CATTLQQGNYEQYF

V gene: TRBV18
J gene: TRBJ1-1
clone size: medium-sized
D gene: TRBD1
CDR3 DNA: TGTGCCAGCTCATCCGGGACAGGGTCGGTGGAAGCTTTCTTT
CDR3 protein: CASSSGTGSVEAFF

V gene: TRBV5-4
J gene: TRBJ2-7
clone size: few
D gene: NA
CDR3 DNA: TGTGCCAGCAGCTGGCGGGGTGGAGGGGAGCAGTACTTC
CDR3 protein: CASSWRGGGEQYF

V gene: TRBV11-1
J gene: TRBJ1-4
clone size: once
D gene: NA
CDR3 DNA: TGTGCCAGCAGCTTCGGTGGTTACGAAAAACTGTTTTTT
CDR3 protein: CASSFGGYEKLFF

V gene: TRBV3-1
J gene: TRBJ1-1
clone size: NA
D gene: TRBD1
CDR3 DNA: TGTGCCAGCAGCCACCTGGACAGGGCTGAAGCTTTCTTT
CDR3 protein: CASSHLDRAEAFF

V gene: TRBV20-1
J gene: TRBJ1-2
clone size: medium-sized
D gene: TRBD1
CDR3 DNA: TGCAGTGCTAGAGTCCCGGGACAGGGAATAACCGGCTACACCTTC
CDR3 protein: CSARVPGQGITGYTF

V gene: TRBV15
J gene: TRBJ1-1
clone size: few
D gene: NA
CDR3 DNA: TGTGCCACCAGCAGAGATGCCCCAGTGGGGGGGGCTGAAGCTTTCTTT
CDR3 protein: CATSRDAPVGGAEAFF

V gene: TRBV20-1
J gene: TRBJ1-1
clone size: NA
D gene: NA
CDR3 DNA: TGCAGTGCTAGAGATGGGGGGGACACTGAAGCTTTCTTT
CDR3 protein: CSARDGGDTEAFF